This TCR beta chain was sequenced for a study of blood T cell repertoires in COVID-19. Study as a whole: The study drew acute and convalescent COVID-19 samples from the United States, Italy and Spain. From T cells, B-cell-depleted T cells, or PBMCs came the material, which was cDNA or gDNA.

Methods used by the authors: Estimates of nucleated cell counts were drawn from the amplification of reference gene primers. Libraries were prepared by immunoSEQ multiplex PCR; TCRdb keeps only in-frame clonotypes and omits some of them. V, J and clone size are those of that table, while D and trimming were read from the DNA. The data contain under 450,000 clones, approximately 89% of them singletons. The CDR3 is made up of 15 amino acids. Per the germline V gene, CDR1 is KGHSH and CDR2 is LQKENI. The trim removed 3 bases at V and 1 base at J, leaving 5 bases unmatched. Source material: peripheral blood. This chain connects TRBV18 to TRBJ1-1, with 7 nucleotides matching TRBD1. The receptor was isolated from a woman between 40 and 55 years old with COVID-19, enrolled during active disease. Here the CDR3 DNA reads TGTGCCAGCTCACCCTGGGGACAGACGAACACTGAAGCTTTCTTT. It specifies CASSPWGQTNTEAFF.